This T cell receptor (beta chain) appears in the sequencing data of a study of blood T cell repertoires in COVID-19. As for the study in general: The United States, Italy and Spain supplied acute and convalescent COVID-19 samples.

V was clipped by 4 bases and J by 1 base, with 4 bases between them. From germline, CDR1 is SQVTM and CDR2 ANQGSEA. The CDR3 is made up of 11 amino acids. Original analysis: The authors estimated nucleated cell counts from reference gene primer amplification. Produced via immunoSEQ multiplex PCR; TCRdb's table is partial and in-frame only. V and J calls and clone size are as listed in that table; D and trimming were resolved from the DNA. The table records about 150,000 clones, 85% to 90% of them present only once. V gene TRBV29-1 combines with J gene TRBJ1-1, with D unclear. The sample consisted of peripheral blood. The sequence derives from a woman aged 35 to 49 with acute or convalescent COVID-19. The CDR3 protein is CSVGQNTEAFF. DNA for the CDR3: TGCAGCGTTGGACAGAACACTGAAGCTTTCTTT.